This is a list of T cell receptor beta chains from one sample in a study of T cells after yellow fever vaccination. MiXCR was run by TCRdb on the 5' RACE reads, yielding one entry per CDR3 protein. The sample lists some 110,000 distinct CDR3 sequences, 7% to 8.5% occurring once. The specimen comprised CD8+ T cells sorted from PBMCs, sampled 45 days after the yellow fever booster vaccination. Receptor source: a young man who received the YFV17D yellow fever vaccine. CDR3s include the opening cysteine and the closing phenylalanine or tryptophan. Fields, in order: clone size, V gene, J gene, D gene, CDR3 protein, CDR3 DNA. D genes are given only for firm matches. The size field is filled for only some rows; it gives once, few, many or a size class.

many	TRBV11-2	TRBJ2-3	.	CASSTPWDHTDTQYF	TGTGCCAGCAGCACTCCCTGGGACCACACAGATACGCAGTATTTT
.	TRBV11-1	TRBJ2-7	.	CASSLTPGEQYF	TGTGCCAGCAGCTTAACTCCAGGGGAGCAGTACTTC
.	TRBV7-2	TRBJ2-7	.	CASSLVASAGEQYF	TGTGCCAGCAGCTTAGTAGCCTCGGCGGGAGAGCAGTACTTC
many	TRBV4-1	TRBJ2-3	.	CASRGTTDTQYF	TGCGCCAGCAGGGGGACGACAGATACGCAGTATTTT
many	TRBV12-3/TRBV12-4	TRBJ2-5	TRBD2	CASSFSLPGLAEETQYF	TGTGCCAGCAGCTTTTCCCTTCCGGGACTAGCAGAAGAGACCCAGTACTTC
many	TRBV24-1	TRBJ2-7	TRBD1	CATSPGTGARPYEQYF	TGTGCCACCAGTCCGGGGACAGGGGCTCGTCCCTACGAGCAGTACTTC
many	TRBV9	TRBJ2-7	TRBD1	CASSEGGLGYEQYF	TGTGCCAGCAGCGAAGGGGGCTTAGGCTACGAGCAGTACTTC
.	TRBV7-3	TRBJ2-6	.	CASIRDTSGANVLTF	TGTGCCAGCATCCGCGACACCTCTGGGGCCAACGTCCTGACTTTC
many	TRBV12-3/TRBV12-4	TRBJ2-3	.	CASSFVAGPTDTQYF	TGTGCCAGCAGTTTTGTTGCGGGCCCGACAGATACGCAGTATTTT
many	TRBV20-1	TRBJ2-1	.	CSADVVTSPALDEQFF	TGCAGTGCTGATGTAGTGACTAGTCCGGCGTTAGATGAGCAGTTCTTC
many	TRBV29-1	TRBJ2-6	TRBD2	CSVEDHTAGVPSGANVLTF	TGCAGCGTTGAAGATCACACAGCGGGAGTTCCATCTGGGGCCAACGTCCTGACTTTC
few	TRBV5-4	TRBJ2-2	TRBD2	CASSLAPGAGGTGELFF	TGTGCCAGCAGCTTGGCCCCCGGAGCGGGAGGCACCGGGGAGCTGTTTTTT
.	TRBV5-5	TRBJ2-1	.	CASSLVNGSDEQFF	TGTGCCAGCAGCTTGGTAAATGGGAGCGATGAGCAGTTCTTC
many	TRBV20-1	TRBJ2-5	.	CSANPPGETQYF	TGCAGTGCGAACCCCCCCGGGGAGACCCAGTACTTC
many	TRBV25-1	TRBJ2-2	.	CASSGLVIGGELFF	TGTGCCAGCAGTGGACTCGTAATCGGGGGGGAGCTGTTTTTT
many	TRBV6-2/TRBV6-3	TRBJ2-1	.	CASEVGVYNEQFF	TGTGCCTCCGAGGTGGGAGTATACAATGAGCAGTTCTTC
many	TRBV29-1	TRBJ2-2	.	CSVERPHTATGELFF	TGCAGCGTTGAACGGCCTCACACGGCCACCGGGGAGCTGTTTTTT
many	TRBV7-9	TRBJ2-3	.	CASSRRDSNTDTQYF	TGTGCCAGCAGCCGCCGGGACTCGAACACAGATACGCAGTATTTT
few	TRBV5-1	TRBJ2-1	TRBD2	CASSTGLAAYNEQFF	TGCGCCAGCAGCACGGGACTAGCGGCTTACAATGAGCAGTTCTTC
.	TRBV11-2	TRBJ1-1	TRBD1	CASSLYGTGGDTEAFF	TGTGCCAGCAGCTTGTACGGGACAGGGGGTGACACTGAAGCTTTCTTT
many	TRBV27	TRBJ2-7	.	CASRPGNPLQEQYF	TGTGCCAGCCGTCCGGGGAACCCTCTACAGGAGCAGTACTTC
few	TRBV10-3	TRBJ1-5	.	CAISEGQFSNQPQHF	TGTGCCATCAGTGAGGGACAGTTCAGCAATCAGCCCCAGCATTTT
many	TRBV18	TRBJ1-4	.	CASSPPSEEKLFF	TGTGCCAGCTCACCACCGTCGGAGGAAAAACTGTTTTTT
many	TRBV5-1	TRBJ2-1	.	CASSLASDFNNEQFF	TGCGCCAGCAGCTTGGCCTCGGACTTCAACAATGAGCAGTTCTTC
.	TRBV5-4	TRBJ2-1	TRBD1	CASSLEGTGGLYNEQFF	TGTGCCAGCAGCTTGGAGGGGACAGGGGGTTTGTACAATGAGCAGTTCTTC
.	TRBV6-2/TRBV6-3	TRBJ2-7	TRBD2	CASSLAGTTYEQYF	TGTGCCAGCAGTTTAGCGGGGACTACTTACGAGCAGTACTTC
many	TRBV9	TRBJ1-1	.	CASSVGKDISSFTEAFF	TGTGCCAGCAGCGTAGGAAAGGACATTTCTTCTTTCACTGAAGCTTTCTTT
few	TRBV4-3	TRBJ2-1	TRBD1	CASSQGPTGDRGLNEQFF	TGCGCCAGCAGCCAAGGCCCGACGGGGGACAGGGGGCTTAATGAGCAGTTCTTC
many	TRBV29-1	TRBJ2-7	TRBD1	CSVAGQRGEQYF	TGCAGCGTTGCGGGACAGAGGGGCGAGCAGTACTTC
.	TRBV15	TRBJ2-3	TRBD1	CVTSSDRGPLTDTQYF	TGTGTCACCAGCAGCGACAGGGGACCCCTCACAGATACGCAGTATTTT
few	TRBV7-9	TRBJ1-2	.	CASSFEDGRDGYTF	TGTGCCAGCAGCTTCGAAGACGGGCGGGATGGCTACACCTTC
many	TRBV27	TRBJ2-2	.	CASSSPRIGELFF	TGTGCCAGCAGTTCCCCCAGGATCGGGGAGCTGTTTTTT
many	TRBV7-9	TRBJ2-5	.	CASSLAYQETQYF	TGTGCCAGCAGCTTAGCGTATCAAGAGACCCAGTACTTC
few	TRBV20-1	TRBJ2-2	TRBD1	CSARGTGHTGELFF	TGCAGTGCTAGAGGGACAGGGCACACCGGGGAGCTGTTTTTT
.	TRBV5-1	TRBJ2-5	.	CASSYPSDRYQETQYF	TGCGCCAGCAGCTATCCCAGTGACCGGTACCAAGAGACCCAGTACTTC
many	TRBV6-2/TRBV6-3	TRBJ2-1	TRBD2	CASSYSGGGVNEQFF	TGTGCCAGCAGTTACTCGGGGGGGGGTGTCAATGAGCAGTTCTTC
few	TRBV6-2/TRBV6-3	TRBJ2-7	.	CASSWPLGLSNYEQYF	TGTGCCAGCAGTTGGCCCCTTGGGTTGAGTAACTACGAGCAGTACTTC